This TCR beta chain appears in the sequencing data of a study of CD8 T cells in ankylosing spondylitis. Making the TCR beta libraries involved quantitative 5'-RACE with molecular barcodes. One entry per CDR3 protein results from TCRdb running MiXCR on the 5' RACE reads. The sample has more than 650,000 distinct CDR3 sequences, around 11% seen once. Study-level findings and limits: The clones that were linked to disease were reported to be significantly enriched in matched synovial fluid samples from ankylosing spondylitis patients. Blood of patients with ankylosing spondylitis appeared to be characterized by a TCR beta motif of eight highly homologous variants. Some motif variants had been reported before (in reactive arthritis synovial fluid and blood). The authors found the disease-linked clones to be CD8+ and relatively rare in peripheral blood.

This clonotype showed up many times. The target antigen is unknown. CDR3 length: 17 residues. Sequencing input: blood, either unsorted or a sorted T cell fraction (not recorded which). This chain joins TRBV21-1 and TRBJ1-2; no check of the table's D call, TRBD1, against the DNA was made. TRBV21-1 is labeled a pseudogene. This clonotype originated in a male donor with ankylosing spondylitis. The CDR3 DNA is TGTGCCAGCAGCAAATGCACAGGGGGAACAACTAACTATGGCTACACCTTC. Translation: CASSKCTGGTTNYGYTF.